This T cell receptor (beta chain) derives from a study of OX40 agonist ivuxolimab in advanced cancers. Patients were ineligible given autoimmune disease history or systemic immunosuppression. Germline lookup yields CDR1 SQVTM and CDR2 ANQGSEA. The V end lost 1 base, the J end lost 3 bases, and 18 bases lay between the germline ends. The CDR3 is made up of 16 amino acids. As concerns this clone: The antigen remains undetermined.

Study-level points and caveats: No determination was made of the antigen specificity of the expanded peripheral T cells. Those patients achieving a partial response at 0.1-3.0 mg/kg showed among the lowest clonal expansion.

The assay was immunoSEQ multiplex PCR, and TCRdb's table has in-frame clones only and misses some. The sample includes some 71,000 clones, less than 90% of them seen just once. Sequenced material: CD4+ or CD8+ T cells sorted from blood, taken in a trial of the OX40 agonist ivuxolimab. This receptor was taken from an adult with an advanced solid tumor such as melanoma, head and neck, liver or kidney cancer. The chain is built from TRBV29-1 and TRBJ1-2, with D possibly TRBD1 on 5 matching bases. Here the CDR3 DNA reads TGCAGCGTTGAAGTCCCTCTTAGGGGCGCCGACTATGGCTACACCTTC. This translates into CSVEVPLRGADYGYTF. Full variable domain (remainder filled in from reference TRBV29-1 and TRBJ1-2): SAVISQKPSRDICQRGTSLTIQCQVDSQVTMMFWYRQQPGQSLTLIATANQGSEATYESGFVIDKFPISRPNLTFSTLTVSNMSPEDSSIYLCSVEVPLRGADYGYTFGSGTRLTVV.